Listed below are T cell receptor beta chains from one sample, sequenced in a study of OX40 agonist ivuxolimab in advanced cancers. Sequencing used immunoSEQ multiplex PCR; TCRdb keeps in-frame clones, though not all of them. The profile shows roughly 11,000 clones, roughly 84% of them singletons. The source was CD4+ or CD8+ T cells sorted from blood, collected in a trial of the OX40 agonist ivuxolimab. The receptor source for this set is an adult with an advanced solid tumor such as melanoma, head and neck, liver or kidney cancer. Each CDR3 is given with its conserved first and last residue. A D gene is named only where the DNA matches it firmly. A row's size may be missing; if present it is once, few, many or a size class.

d_gene	v_gene	abundance	j_gene	CDR3nt	CDR3aa
-	TRBV9	-	TRBJ1-5	TGTGCCAGCAGCCGGGGTAGTAGCAATCAGCCCCAGCATTTT	CASSRGSSNQPQHF
TRBD1	TRBV4-2	-	TRBJ1-4	TGTGCCAGCACCGTTGGACAGGGCGGAAATGAAAAACTGTTTTTT	CASTVGQGGNEKLFF
TRBD1	TRBV25-1	-	TRBJ1-1	TGTGCCAGCAGTGTATCGCCAGGGGGTATCGCTGAAGCTTTCTTT	CASSVSPGGIAEAFF
-	TRBV7-2	-	TRBJ2-5	TGTGCCAGCAGCCTCAGCGGGTACCAAGAGACCCAGTACTTC	CASSLSGYQETQYF
TRBD2	TRBV27	-	TRBJ2-1	TGTGCCAGCAGTTCCGTCCGAGGGGGACTAGCGGGAGAGCTTGAGCAGTTCTTC	CASSSVRGGLAGELEQFF
TRBD1	TRBV12-5	-	TRBJ2-3	TGTGCTAGTGCCCCCACAGGGGGCGTCACAGATACGCAGTATTTT	CASAPTGGVTDTQYF
-	TRBV28	-	TRBJ2-7	TGTGCCAGCCAAAAAGGCAGGCGAAGCTCCTACGAGCAGTACTTC	CASQKGRRSSYEQYF
TRBD2	TRBV7-2	once	TRBJ2-2	TGTGCCAGCAGCTCTCTAGCGGGAACCGGGGAGCTGTTTTTT	CASSSLAGTGELFF
TRBD1	TRBV5-1	-	TRBJ2-2	TGCGCCAGCAGCCGGACAGGGGGCACCGGGGAGCTGTTTTTT	CASSRTGGTGELFF
TRBD1	TRBV4-2	once	TRBJ1-5	TGTGCCAGCAGCCAAGGTGAAGGGGGCTTTCAGCCCCAGCATTTT	CASSQGEGGFQPQHF
TRBD2	TRBV27	few	TRBJ2-1	TGTGCCAGCAGTTTTTTCGGGACTAGCGGACCGAGCTCCTACAATGAGCAGTTCTTC	CASSFFGTSGPSSYNEQFF
TRBD1	TRBV5-6	-	TRBJ2-1	TGTGCCAGCAGCTTGGCATTGACAGGGGGCTATTACAATGAGCAGTTCTTC	CASSLALTGGYYNEQFF
-	TRBV14	-	TRBJ2-3	TGTGCCAGCAGCCAAGATTTAGACAGCCCTAGCACAGATACGCAGTATTTT	CASSQDLDSPSTDTQYF
TRBD1	TRBV28	-	TRBJ1-5	TGTGCCAGCAGTCCTGGAAGACAGGGGGCTGGCAATCAGCCCCAGCATTTT	CASSPGRQGAGNQPQHF
-	TRBV2	-	TRBJ1-1	TGTGCCAGCGATGCCAGGTGGACTGAAGCTTTCTTT	CASDARWTEAFF
TRBD1	TRBV6-5	-	TRBJ2-1	TGTGCCAGCAGTTACTCGGGACAGGGGACTAATGAGCAGTTCTTC	CASSYSGQGTNEQFF
-	TRBV6-5	-	TRBJ2-7	TGTGCCAGCAGCCCGAAGATCTACGAGCAGTACTTC	CASSPKIYEQYF
-	TRBV28	-	TRBJ2-5	TGTGCCAGCATGACGGGGGCCGGGACCCAGTACTTC	CASMTGAGTQYF
TRBD2	TRBV7-2	once	TRBJ2-7	TGTGCCAGCAGCAAACTAGCGGGAGCTGACGTCGAGCAGTACTTC	CASSKLAGADVEQYF
TRBD1	TRBV9	-	TRBJ1-6	TGTGCCAGCAGCCCACCGGGACAGGGAATCAATTCACCCCTCCACTTT	CASSPPGQGINSPLHF
-	TRBV21-1	-	TRBJ1-2	TGTGCCAGCAGCAAAGGAAGGAGTCAGGGGGCTACCGAAGGCTACACCTTC	CASSKGRSQGATEGYTF
-	TRBV7-3	-	TRBJ2-6	TGTGCCAGCAGCTTGGCGGCCTCTGGGGCCAACGTCCTGACTTTC	CASSLAASGANVLTF
-	TRBV19	-	TRBJ2-2	TGTGCCAGTAGTCTCGGACTATATGCCGGGGAGCTGTTTTTT	CASSLGLYAGELFF
TRBD2	TRBV9	once	TRBJ2-3	TGTGCCAGCAGCGGATCTCTCCTAGCGGGGGGCTCGGATACGCAGTATTTT	CASSGSLLAGGSDTQYF
-	TRBV7-8	-	TRBJ2-7	TGTGCCAGCAGCTTAGTAGTCAGGGACGAGCAGTACTTC	CASSLVVRDEQYF
TRBD1	TRBV9	medium-sized	TRBJ2-6	TGTGCCAGCAGCGTAGAGGGGGCTCAGGCCAACGTCCTGACTTTC	CASSVEGAQANVLTF
-	TRBV5-1	-	TRBJ2-2	TGCGCCAGCAGCTGGAACCCATCGGGGGCCGTCTTCACCGGGGAGCTGTTTTTT	CASSWNPSGAVFTGELFF
-	TRBV9	-	TRBJ1-1	TGTGCCAGCAACCAGGACGGGAACACTGAAGCTTTCTTT	CASNQDGNTEAFF
TRBD2	TRBV19	-	TRBJ2-7	TGTGCCAGTAGTCTATCGGGTAGCGGGTACTCCTACGAGCAGTACTTC	CASSLSGSGYSYEQYF
TRBD1	TRBV4-3	few	TRBJ1-4	TGCGCCAGCAGCCAAGATCGTGACAGGGGGCAAAAACTGTTTTTT	CASSQDRDRGQKLFF
-	TRBV5-1	-	TRBJ2-7	TGCGCCAGCAGCTTGGAGGCAGGCCCATACGAGCAGTACTTC	CASSLEAGPYEQYF
-	TRBV5-1	once	TRBJ2-6	TGCGCCAGCAGCATCGCCGGTGGGGCTGGGGCCAACGTCCTGACTTTC	CASSIAGGAGANVLTF
TRBD1	TRBV28	-	TRBJ2-5	TGTGCCAGCAACGCGGACAGGGGGCCGGTGACCCAGTACTTC	CASNADRGPVTQYF
-	TRBV29-1	-	TRBJ2-2	TGCAGCGTCACCGGGACCTTACGAAGCGGCGACACCGGGGAGCTGTTTTTT	CSVTGTLRSGDTGELFF
TRBD2	TRBV7-2	-	TRBJ2-1	TGTGCCAGCAGCTGGGATAGCGGGGGGTACAATGAGCAGTTCTTC	CASSWDSGGYNEQFF
TRBD2	TRBV4-3	-	TRBJ2-1	TGCGCCAGCAGCCAAGGGCTAGCGGGGGGGCCGGATGAGCAGTTCTTC	CASSQGLAGGPDEQFF
TRBD1	TRBV5-1	-	TRBJ2-7	TGCGCCAGCAGCTTGGATCCGGACAGGGCCCTGATCGAGCAGTACTTC	CASSLDPDRALIEQYF
-	TRBV7-2	-	TRBJ2-7	TGTGCCAGCAGCTTGACACCGCCCGAGCAGTACTTC	CASSLTPPEQYF
-	TRBV11-2	-	TRBJ1-5	TGTGCCAGCAGCTTGGGGAACAATCAGCCCCAGCATTTT	CASSLGNNQPQHF
TRBD1	TRBV4-3	few	TRBJ2-2	TGCGCCAGCAGCCAAGATATGTCAGGGGGCTCGACCGGGGAGCTGTTTTTT	CASSQDMSGGSTGELFF
TRBD1	TRBV9	-	TRBJ1-2	TGTGCCAGCAGCGGGGGACAGGGGTTAGTCGGCTACACCTTC	CASSGGQGLVGYTF
TRBD2	TRBV6-5	-	TRBJ2-2	TGTGCCAGCAGTTACGGTTTGACTAGCGAGGCCGGGGAGCTGTTTTTT	CASSYGLTSEAGELFF
TRBD1	TRBV5-1	-	TRBJ2-5	TGCGCCAGCAGCTTGGGACAGGGAGAAGAGACCCAGTACTTC	CASSLGQGEETQYF
-	TRBV5-8	-	TRBJ1-5	TGTGCCAGCAGCTTGAGGACGACAGGAAATCAGCCCCAGCATTTT	CASSLRTTGNQPQHF
-	TRBV28	-	TRBJ2-3	TGTGCCAGCACTGAGTTGGGGGTAGATACGCAGTATTTT	CASTELGVDTQYF
TRBD2	TRBV7-9	-	TRBJ2-3	TGTGCCAGCAGCTGGTTAGCGGGAGACACAGATACGCAGTATTTT	CASSWLAGDTDTQYF
-	TRBV5-8	once	TRBJ2-5	TGTGCCAGCAGCTTCGGAGCGTATCAAGAGACCCAGTACTTC	CASSFGAYQETQYF
TRBD1	TRBV28	-	TRBJ2-5	TGTGCCAGCAGTCCATGGACAGGGTCCCTCGCGGAGACCCAGTACTTC	CASSPWTGSLAETQYF
-	TRBV28	once	TRBJ2-3	TGTGCCAGCAGCTTTGAGGGGGGGACAGATACGCAGTATTTT	CASSFEGGTDTQYF
-	TRBV5-6	once	TRBJ1-6	TGTGCCAGCAGCTTTGGCCAGAGTAATTCACCCCTCCACTTT	CASSFGQSNSPLHF
-	TRBV15	few	TRBJ2-1	TGTGCCACCAGCAGAGTCGGGACCTCCTACAATGAGCAGTTCTTC	CATSRVGTSYNEQFF
-	TRBV13	-	TRBJ2-5	TGTGCCAGCAGCTTAGCTCTCGGAGGGGGCGCGGGGGAGACCCAGTACTTC	CASSLALGGGAGETQYF
-	TRBV7-2	-	TRBJ1-5	TGTGCCAGCAGCTCGGCCGGTCTCGAAGGTCAGCCCCAGCATTTT	CASSSAGLEGQPQHF
TRBD1	TRBV7-2	-	TRBJ2-2	TGTGCCAGCAGCTTAGAGCGGACAGGGGGCACCGGGGAGCTGTTTTTT	CASSLERTGGTGELFF
TRBD1	TRBV9	-	TRBJ2-7	TGTGCCAGCAGTAAAGGGACAGGGGTGGTCGAGCAGTACTTC	CASSKGTGVVEQYF
-	TRBV28	once	TRBJ2-6	TGTGCCAGCACCATAGGAACCTCTGGGGCCAACGTCCTGACTTTC	CASTIGTSGANVLTF
TRBD1	TRBV5-6	few	TRBJ1-2	TGTGCCAGCAGCGAGGGACAGGCGGACTACACCTTC	CASSEGQADYTF
-	TRBV14	-	TRBJ1-3	TGTGCCAGCAGCCAAGATCTGGGGATTTCCTCTGGAAACACCATATATTTT	CASSQDLGISSGNTIYF
-	TRBV28	-	TRBJ1-5	TGTGCCAGCAGCTTACAGGCCATCGGCAATCAGCCCCAGCATTTT	CASSLQAIGNQPQHF
-	TRBV28	-	TRBJ2-3	TGTGCCAGCAGTTTAGTTGTAACAGGTAGCACAGATACGCAGTATTTT	CASSLVVTGSTDTQYF